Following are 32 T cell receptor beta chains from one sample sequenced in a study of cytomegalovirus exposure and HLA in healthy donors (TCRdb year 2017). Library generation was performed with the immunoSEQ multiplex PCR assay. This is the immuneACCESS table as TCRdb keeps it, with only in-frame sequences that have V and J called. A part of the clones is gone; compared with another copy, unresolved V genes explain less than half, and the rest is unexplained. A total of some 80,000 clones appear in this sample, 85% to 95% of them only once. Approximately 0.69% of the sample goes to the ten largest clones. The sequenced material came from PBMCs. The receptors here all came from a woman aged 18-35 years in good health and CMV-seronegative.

CDR3 protein: CATSRGIRGPLYGYTF. Written as DNA, the CDR3 is TGTGCCACCAGCAGAGGGATCAGGGGCCCCCTCTATGGCTACACCTTC. The chain recombines TRBV15 with TRBJ1-2; D may be TRBD1 (6 bases). Germline V gene lookup returns CDR1 LNHNV and CDR2 YYDKDF (reference sequence). V lost 1 base, J lost 4 bases, and 16 bases lay in between. The CDR3 has 16 amino acids.

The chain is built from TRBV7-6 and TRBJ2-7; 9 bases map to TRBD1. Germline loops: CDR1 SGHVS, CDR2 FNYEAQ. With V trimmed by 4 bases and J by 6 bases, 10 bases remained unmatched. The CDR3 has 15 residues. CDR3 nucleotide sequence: TGTGCCAGCAGCTCGTCCGAGACAGGGGGGCCCGAGCAGTACTTC. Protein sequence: CASSSSETGGPEQYF.

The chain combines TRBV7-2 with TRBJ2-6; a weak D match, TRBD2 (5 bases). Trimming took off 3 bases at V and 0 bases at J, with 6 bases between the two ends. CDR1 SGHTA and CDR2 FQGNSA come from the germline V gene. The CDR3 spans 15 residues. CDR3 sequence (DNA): TGTGCCAGCAGCTTCGGGGTCTCTGGGGCCAACGTCCTGACTTTC. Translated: CASSFGVSGANVLTF.

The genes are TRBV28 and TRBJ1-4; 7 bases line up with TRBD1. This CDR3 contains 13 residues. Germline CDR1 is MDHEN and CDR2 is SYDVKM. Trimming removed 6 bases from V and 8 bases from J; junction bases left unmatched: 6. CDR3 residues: CASSLGQVEKLFF. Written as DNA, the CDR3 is TGTGCCAGCAGCCTCGGACAGGTGGAAAAACTGTTTTTT.

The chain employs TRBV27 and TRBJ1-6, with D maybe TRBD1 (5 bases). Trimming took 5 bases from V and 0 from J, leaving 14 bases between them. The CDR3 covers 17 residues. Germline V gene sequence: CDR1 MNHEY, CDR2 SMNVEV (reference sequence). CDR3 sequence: CASSPRQRSSYNSPLHF. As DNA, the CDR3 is TGTGCCAGCAGTCCCCGACAGAGGAGCTCCTATAATTCACCCCTCCACTTT.

CDR3 loop: CATNSGPYGYTF. The CDR3 nucleotides are TGTGCCACCAACAGTGGCCCATATGGCTACACCTTC. V is TRBV10-3 and J is TRBJ1-2, with D unclear. CDR3 length equals 12 residues. V lost 10 bases and J lost 5, with 14 bases in between. Germline V gene sequence: CDR1 ENHRY, CDR2 SYGVKD.

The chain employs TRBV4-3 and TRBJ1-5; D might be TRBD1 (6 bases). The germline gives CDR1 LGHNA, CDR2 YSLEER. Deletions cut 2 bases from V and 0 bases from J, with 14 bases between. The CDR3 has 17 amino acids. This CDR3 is CASSQIWGTLSNQPQHF. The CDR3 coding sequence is TGCGCCAGCAGCCAAATATGGGGGACACTTAGCAATCAGCCCCAGCATTTT.

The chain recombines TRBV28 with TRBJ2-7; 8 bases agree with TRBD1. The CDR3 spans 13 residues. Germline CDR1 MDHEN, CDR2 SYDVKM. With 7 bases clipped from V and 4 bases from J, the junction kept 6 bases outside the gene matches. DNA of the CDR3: TGTGCCAGCACCGGGACAGGTGAATACGAGCAGTACTTC. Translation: CASTGTGEYEQYF.

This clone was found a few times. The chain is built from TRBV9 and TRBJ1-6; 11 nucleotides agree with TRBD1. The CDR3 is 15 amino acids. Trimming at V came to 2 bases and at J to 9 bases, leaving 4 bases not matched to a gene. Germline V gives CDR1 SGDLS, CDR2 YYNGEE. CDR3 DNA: TGTGCCAGCAGCGTGACCGGGACAGGGGGTTCACCCCTCCACTTT. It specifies CASSVTGTGGSPLHF. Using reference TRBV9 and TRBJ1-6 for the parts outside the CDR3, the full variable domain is DSGVTQTPKHLITATGQRVTLRCSPRSGDLSVYWYQQSLDQGLQFLIQYYNGEERAKGNILERFSAQQFPDLHSELNLSSLELGDSALYFCASSVTGTGGSPLHFGNGTRLTVT.

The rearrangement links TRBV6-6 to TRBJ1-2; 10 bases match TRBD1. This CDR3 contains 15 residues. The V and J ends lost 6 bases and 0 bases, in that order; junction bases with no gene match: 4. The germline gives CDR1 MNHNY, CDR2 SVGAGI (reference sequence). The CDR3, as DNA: TGTGCCAGCAGCCCCGACAGGGGGCCTAACTATGGCTACACCTTC. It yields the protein CASSPDRGPNYGYTF.

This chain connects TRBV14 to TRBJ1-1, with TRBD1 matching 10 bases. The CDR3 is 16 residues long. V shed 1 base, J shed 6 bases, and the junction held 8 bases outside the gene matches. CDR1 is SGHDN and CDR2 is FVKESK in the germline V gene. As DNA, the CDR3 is TGTGCCAGCAGCCAAGCCCCGGGACAGGGGTACCCTGAAGCTTTCTTT. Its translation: CASSQAPGQGYPEAFF.

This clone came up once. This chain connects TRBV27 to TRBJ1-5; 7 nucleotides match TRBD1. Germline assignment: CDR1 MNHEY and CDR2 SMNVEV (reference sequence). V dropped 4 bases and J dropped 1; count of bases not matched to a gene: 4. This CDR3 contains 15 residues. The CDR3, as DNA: TGTGCCAGCAGTTCAGGGGGAGGAAGCAATCAGCCCCAGCATTTT. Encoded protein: CASSSGGGSNQPQHF.

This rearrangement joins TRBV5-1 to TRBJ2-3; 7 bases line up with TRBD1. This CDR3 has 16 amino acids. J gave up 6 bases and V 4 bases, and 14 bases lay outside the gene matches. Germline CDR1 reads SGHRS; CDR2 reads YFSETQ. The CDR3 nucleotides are TGCGCCAGCAGCCTCAAGGGACAGCAAGGGGCGGATACGCAGTATTTT. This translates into CASSLKGQQGADTQYF.

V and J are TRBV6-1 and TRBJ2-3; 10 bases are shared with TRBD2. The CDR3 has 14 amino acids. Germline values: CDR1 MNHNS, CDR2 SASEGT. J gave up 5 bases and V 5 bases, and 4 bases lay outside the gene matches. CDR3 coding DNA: TGTGCCAGCAGTTTAGCGGGAGGCGTAGATACGCAGTATTTT. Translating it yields CASSLAGGVDTQYF.

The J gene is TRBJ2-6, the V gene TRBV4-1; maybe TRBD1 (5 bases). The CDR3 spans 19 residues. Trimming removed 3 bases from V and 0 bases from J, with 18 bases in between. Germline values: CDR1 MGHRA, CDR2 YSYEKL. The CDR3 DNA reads TGCGCCAGCAGCCACCAAAAATTGGGGCCCTTCTCTGGGGCCAACGTCCTGACTTTC. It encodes CASSHQKLGPFSGANVLTF.

As DNA, the CDR3 is TGTGCCAGCATCAGGACAGGGTGGGACTATGGCTACACCTTC. Protein: CASIRTGWDYGYTF. This chain links TRBV7-2 with TRBJ1-2; 8 nucleotides line up with TRBD1. The ends lost 7 bases at V and 3 bases at J; junction bases unmatched: 7. This CDR3 has 14 amino acids. Looked up from germline, CDR1 is SGHTA and CDR2 is FQGNSA.

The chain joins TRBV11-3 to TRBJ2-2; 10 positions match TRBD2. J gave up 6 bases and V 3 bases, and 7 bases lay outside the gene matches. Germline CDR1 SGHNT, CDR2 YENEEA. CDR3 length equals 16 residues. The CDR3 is CASSLSWTSGPGELFF. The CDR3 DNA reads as TGTGCCAGCAGCTTGTCTTGGACTAGCGGTCCCGGGGAGCTGTTTTTT.

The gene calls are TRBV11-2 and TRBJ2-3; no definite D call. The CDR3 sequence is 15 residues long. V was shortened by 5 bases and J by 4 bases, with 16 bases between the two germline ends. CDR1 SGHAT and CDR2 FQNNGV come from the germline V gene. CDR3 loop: CASSPLRPSADTQYF. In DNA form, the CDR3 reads TGTGCCAGCAGCCCCTTGCGGCCCTCCGCAGATACGCAGTATTTT.

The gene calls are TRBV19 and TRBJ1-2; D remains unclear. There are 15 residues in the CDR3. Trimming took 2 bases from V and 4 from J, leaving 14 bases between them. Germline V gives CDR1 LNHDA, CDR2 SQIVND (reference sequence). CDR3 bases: TGTGCCAGTAGTATAACCCTCCGGGATTTCTATGGCTACACCTTC. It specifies CASSITLRDFYGYTF. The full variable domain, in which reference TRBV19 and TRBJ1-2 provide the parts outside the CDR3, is DGGITQSPKYLFRKEGQNVTLSCEQNLNHDAMYWYRQDPGQGLRLIYYSQIVNDFQKGDIAEGYSVSREKKESFPLTVTSAQKNPTAFYLCASSITLRDFYGYTFGSGTRLTVV.

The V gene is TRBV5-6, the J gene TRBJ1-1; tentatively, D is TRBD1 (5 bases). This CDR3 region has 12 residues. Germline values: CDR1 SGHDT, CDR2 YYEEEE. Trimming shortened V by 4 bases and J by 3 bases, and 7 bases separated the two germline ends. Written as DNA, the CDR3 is TGTGCCAGCAGCCGGGGGGACACTGAAGCTTTCTTT. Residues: CASSRGDTEAFF.

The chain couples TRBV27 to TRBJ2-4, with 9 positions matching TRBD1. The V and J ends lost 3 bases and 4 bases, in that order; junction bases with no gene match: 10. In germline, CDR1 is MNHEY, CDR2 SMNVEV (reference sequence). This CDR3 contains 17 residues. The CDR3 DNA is TGTGCCAGCAGTTTCGTGGGTGACAGGGGGTCAAAAAACATTCAGTACTTC. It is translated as CASSFVGDRGSKNIQYF.

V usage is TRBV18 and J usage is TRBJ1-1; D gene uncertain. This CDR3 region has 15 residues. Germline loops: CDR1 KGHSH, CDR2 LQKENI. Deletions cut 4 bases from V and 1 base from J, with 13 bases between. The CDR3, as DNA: TGTGCCAGCTCACAAAATCGGGGTCAGAACACTGAAGCTTTCTTT. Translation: CASSQNRGQNTEAFF.

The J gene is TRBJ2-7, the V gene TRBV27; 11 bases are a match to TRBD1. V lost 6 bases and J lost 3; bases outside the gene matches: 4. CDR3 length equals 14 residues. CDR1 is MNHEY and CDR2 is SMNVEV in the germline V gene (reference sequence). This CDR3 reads CASRRGQGVYEQYF. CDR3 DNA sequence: TGTGCCAGCAGGCGGGGACAGGGGGTCTACGAGCAGTACTTC.

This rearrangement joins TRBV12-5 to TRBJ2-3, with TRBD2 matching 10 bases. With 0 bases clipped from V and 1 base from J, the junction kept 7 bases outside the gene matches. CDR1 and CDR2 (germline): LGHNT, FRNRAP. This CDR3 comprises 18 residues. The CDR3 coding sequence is TGTGCTAGTGGTTTGGTACTCAGCGGGAGGGGGGGCACAGATACGCAGTATTTT. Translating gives CASGLVLSGRGGTDTQYF.

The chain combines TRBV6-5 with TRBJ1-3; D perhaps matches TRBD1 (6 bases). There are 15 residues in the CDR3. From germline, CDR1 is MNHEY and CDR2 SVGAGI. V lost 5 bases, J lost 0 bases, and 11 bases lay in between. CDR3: CASSLGQSSGNTIYF. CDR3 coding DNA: TGTGCCAGCAGTCTCGGACAGAGCTCTGGAAACACCATATATTTT.

The CDR3 sequence is CASSQDPGTKNTGELFF. In nucleotides, the CDR3 is TGCGCCAGCAGCCAAGATCCAGGCACCAAGAACACCGGGGAGCTGTTTTTT. V and J are TRBV4-3 and TRBJ2-2; no reliable D call. This CDR3 has 17 amino acids. CDR1 and CDR2 from the germline V gene are LGHNA and YSLEER. V dropped 0 bases and J dropped 1 base, with 12 bases sitting between them.

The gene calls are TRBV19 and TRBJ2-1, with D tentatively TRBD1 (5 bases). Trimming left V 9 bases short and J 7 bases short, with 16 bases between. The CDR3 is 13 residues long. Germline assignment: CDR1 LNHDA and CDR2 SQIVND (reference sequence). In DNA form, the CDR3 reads TGTGCCAGCCATCCTACAGGTCATAATGAGCAGTTCTTC. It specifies CASHPTGHNEQFF.

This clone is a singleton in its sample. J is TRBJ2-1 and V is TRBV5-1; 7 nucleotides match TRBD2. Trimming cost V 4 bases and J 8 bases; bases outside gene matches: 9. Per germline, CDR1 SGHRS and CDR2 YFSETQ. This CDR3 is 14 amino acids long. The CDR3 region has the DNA TGCGCCAGCAGCCCCCCGCGGGAGAGCCATGAGCAGTTCTTC. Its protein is CASSPPRESHEQFF.

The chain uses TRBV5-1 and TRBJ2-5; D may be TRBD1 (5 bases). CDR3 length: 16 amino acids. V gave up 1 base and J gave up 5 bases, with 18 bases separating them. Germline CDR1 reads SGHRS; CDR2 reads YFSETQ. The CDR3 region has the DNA TGCGCCAGCAGCTTGACCTCTAGGGGCGCAGGGGAGACCCAGTACTTC. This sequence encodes CASSLTSRGAGETQYF.

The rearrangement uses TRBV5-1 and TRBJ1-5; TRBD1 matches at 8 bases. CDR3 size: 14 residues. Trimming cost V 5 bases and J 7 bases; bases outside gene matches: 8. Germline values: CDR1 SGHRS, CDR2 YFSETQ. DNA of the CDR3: TGCGCCAGCAGACCAACAGGGGGAGACCAGCCCCAGCATTTT. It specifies CASRPTGGDQPQHF. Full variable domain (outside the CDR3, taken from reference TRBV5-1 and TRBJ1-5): KAGVTQTPRYLIKTRGQQVTLSCSPISGHRSVSWYQQTPGQGLQFLFEYFSETQRNKGNFPGRFSGRQFSNSRSEMNVSTLELGDSALYLCASRPTGGDQPQHFGDGTRLSIL.

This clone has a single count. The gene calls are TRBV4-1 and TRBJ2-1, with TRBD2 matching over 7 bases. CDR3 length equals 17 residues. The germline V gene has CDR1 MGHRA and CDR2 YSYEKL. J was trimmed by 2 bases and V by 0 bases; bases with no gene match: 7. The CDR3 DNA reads TGCGCCAGCAGCCAAGATCCGGAGCGGGGTGCCTACAATGAGCAGTTCTTC. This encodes CASSQDPERGAYNEQFF.

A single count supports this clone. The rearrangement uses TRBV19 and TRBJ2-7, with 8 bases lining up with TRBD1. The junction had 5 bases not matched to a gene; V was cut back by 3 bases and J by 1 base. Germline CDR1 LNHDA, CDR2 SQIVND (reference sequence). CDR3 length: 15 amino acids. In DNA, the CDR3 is TGTGCCAGTAGTATGGGACAGGCCTCATCCTACGAGCAGTACTTC. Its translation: CASSMGQASSYEQYF.